The 9 T cell receptor beta chains in this list originate from one sample, sequenced in a study of long-term antiretroviral therapy in people with HIV (dated by TCRdb to about 2022). The immunoSEQ hsTCRB v3.0 assay was used at survey level resolution to sequence the TRB variable region. TCRdb stores this immuneACCESS table with in-frame sequences only. Part of the clones is absent; in the studies checked, under half of the shortfall reflects unresolved V genes, and no reason is known for the rest. The sample table shows 35,000 to 45,000 clones, and 80% are seen once. About 5.8% of the sample lies in the top ten. This material consisted of unsorted PBMCs, taken 3.4 years after starting antiretroviral therapy. These receptors came from a man aged 30-40 years with HIV.

The chain employs TRBV14 and TRBJ2-7; D is unresolved. Trimming took off 0 bases at V and 3 bases at J, with 15 bases between the two ends. The CDR3 sequence is 16 residues long. From germline, CDR1 is SGHDN and CDR2 FVKESK. CDR3 amino acids: CASSQDLTPAGYEQYF. The CDR3 DNA is TGTGCCAGCAGCCAAGATTTAACTCCCGCAGGCTACGAGCAGTACTTC.

This clone was seen a few times. The gene calls are TRBV10-1 and TRBJ2-7; the D gene could be TRBD1 or TRBD2 (6 bases each). V gave up 0 bases and J gave up 7 bases, with 10 bases separating them. Per germline, CDR1 WNHNN and CDR2 SYGVQD (reference sequence). The CDR3 consists of 13 residues. The CDR3 region is CASSESGGSEQYF. The DNA for the CDR3 is TGCGCCAGCAGTGAGTCGGGGGGCTCGGAGCAGTACTTC.

By sample fraction, this clone is medium-sized (0.01 to 0.1%). Other nucleotide sequences in the sample specify the same CDR3. The J gene is TRBJ2-5, the V gene TRBV28, with D hard to call. V lost 3 bases and J lost 5, with 4 bases in between. Germline CDR1 is MDHEN and CDR2 is SYDVKM. The CDR3 is 11 residues long. CDR3 sequence reads: CASSFGETQYF. In DNA, the CDR3 is TGTGCCAGCAGTTTTGGGGAGACCCAGTACTTC.

The V gene is TRBV28, the J gene TRBJ2-7; 11 nucleotides line up with TRBD1. Germline-derived CDR1 and CDR2 are MDHEN and SYDVKM. The CDR3 is made up of 16 amino acids. V was clipped by 3 bases and J by 6 bases; unmatched bases: 10. As DNA, the CDR3 is TGTGCCAGCAGTTTCAACCCCCCGGGACAGGGGGGCGAGCAGTACTTC. Its translation is CASSFNPPGQGGEQYF. The whole variable domain, filled in from reference TRBV28 and TRBJ2-7, reads DVKVTQSSRYLVKRTGEKVFLECVQDMDHENMFWYRQDPGLGLRLIYFSYDVKMKEKGDIPEGYSVSREKKERFSLILESASTNQTSMYLCASSFNPPGQGGEQYFGPGTRLTVT.

This chain uses TRBV10-2 with TRBJ2-5; D is uncertain. Looked up from germline, CDR1 is WSHSY and CDR2 is SAAADI. The V gene lost 5 bases and the J gene lost 4 bases, with 8 bases spanning the gap. The CDR3 is 12 amino acids. The CDR3 is CASSLKRETQYF. As DNA, the CDR3 is TGCGCCAGCAGTCTAAAACGAGAGACCCAGTACTTC.

This chain connects TRBV6-5 to TRBJ2-7; D remains unclear. V was cut by 6 bases and J by 3 bases, with 9 bases left in between. This CDR3 has 12 residues. Germline V gene lookup returns CDR1 MNHEY and CDR2 SVGAGI. The CDR3 spells CASRGPFYEQYF. The CDR3 nucleotides read TGTGCCAGCAGAGGGCCGTTCTACGAGCAGTACTTC.

The DNA of the CDR3 is TGCGCCACTAGCGGGTACACAGATACGCAGTATTTT. Encoded protein: CATSGYTDTQYF. V usage is TRBV5-1 and J usage is TRBJ2-3, with TRBD2 matching 8 bases. This CDR3 spans 12 amino acids. Unmatched junction bases numbered 2, after V lost 9 bases and J lost 2 bases. The germline V gene encodes CDR1 SGHRS and CDR2 YFSETQ.

The V gene is TRBV5-4, the J gene TRBJ2-7; D may be TRBD2 (6 bases). With 2 bases removed from V and 2 bases from J, the gap between germline ends came to 11 bases. The CDR3 has 14 residues. Per the germline V gene, CDR1 is SGHNT and CDR2 is YYREEE (reference sequence). DNA for the CDR3: TGTGCCAGCAGCTTAACTGGAGGGGCCTACGAGCAGTACTTC. It codes for CASSLTGGAYEQYF.

V and J are TRBV7-8 and TRBJ2-2; unclear D gene. The ends were cut back, 1 base at V and 6 bases at J, with 6 bases in the middle. The CDR3 runs to 13 residues. From germline, CDR1 is SGHVS and CDR2 FQNEAQ. CDR3 residues: CASSLVQPGELFF. The CDR3 coding sequence is TGTGCCAGCAGCTTAGTACAGCCCGGGGAGCTGTTTTTT. Looking up the rest from reference TRBV7-8 and TRBJ2-2 gives the full variable domain: GAGVSQSPRYKVAKRGQDVALRCDPISGHVSLFWYQQALGQGPEFLTYFQNEAQLDKSGLPSDRFFAERPEGSVSTLKIQRTQQEDSAVYLCASSLVQPGELFFGEGSRLTVL.